This T cell receptor beta chain was identified in a study of T cell responses to AZD1222 COVID-19 vaccine. Broader study findings: Unmutated variant regions reportedly attract nearly half of all spike-specific TCRs. Most donors were white British, females outnumbered males, and clonal diversity was possibly underestimated. Spike-specific TCR depth and breadth grew after two AZD1222 doses. There were repertoire samples only from the period after the peak T cell response.

This CDR3 has 15 amino acids. V was shortened by 8 bases and J by 2 bases, with 16 bases between the two germline ends. CDR1 is MNHEY and CDR2 is SVGAGI in the germline V gene. The method was immunoSEQ multiplex PCR; TCRdb's version includes in-frame clones alone and lacks a portion of them. The data hold about 72,000 clones, with 80% to 90% observed a single time. Remarks on this clone: Its cognate antigen is unknown.

The receptor was isolated from an adult who received the AZD1222 COVID-19 vaccine. The rearrangement joins TRBV6-5 to TRBJ2-1; a weak D match, TRBD2 (5 bases). The sequencing here drew on peripheral blood, taken 28 days after the second AZD1222 dose. The CDR3, as DNA: TGTGCCAGCGTCGGGGTTGGGCGAGCCTACAATGAGCAGTTCTTC. Protein product: CASVGVGRAYNEQFF.